These T cell receptor beta chains were read from a single sample in a study of control samples from healthy donors and cancer patients. TCRdb's copy holds only in-frame clones and misses some; the assay was immunoSEQ multiplex PCR. The top ten clones hold roughly 43% of a sample with approximately 54,000 clones, roughly 90% of them seen once. Sequencing was performed on PBMCs. These receptors originate from a man aged 45-60 years with head and neck cancer. CDR3s include the opening cysteine and the closing phenylalanine or tryptophan. Each record gives: clone size, J gene, V gene, D gene, CDR3 protein, CDR3 DNA. The D gene is left open where the match is weak. Size values are once, few and many counts, or a class for expanded clones, and some rows have none.

-	TRBJ2-7	TRBV6-6	TRBD1	CASGRDSSYEQYF	TGTGCCAGCGGCCGGGACAGCTCCTACGAGCAGTACTTC
once	TRBJ2-1	TRBV9	-	CASSPTGYFYNEQFF	TGTGCCAGCAGCCCCACGGGGTACTTCTACAATGAGCAGTTCTTC
-	TRBJ2-3	TRBV28	-	CASGGPSTDTQYF	TGTGCCAGTGGAGGTCCCAGCACAGATACGCAGTATTTT
-	TRBJ2-7	TRBV11-2	TRBD2	CASSSTGTSGREAQYF	TGTGCCAGCAGCTCCACCGGGACTAGCGGGAGGGAGGCGCAGTACTTC
-	TRBJ1-6	TRBV12-5	TRBD1	CASGLDRGGLTGWNSPLHF	TGTGCTAGTGGTTTGGACAGAGGAGGATTGACAGGGTGGAATTCACCCCTCCACTTT
-	TRBJ1-6	TRBV19	TRBD1	CASSMRTGGSSYNSPLHF	TGTGCCAGTAGTATGCGCACAGGGGGGAGCTCCTATAATTCACCCCTCCACTTT
-	TRBJ2-2	TRBV5-4	TRBD2	CASSRPGLQSTGELFF	TGTGCCAGCAGCAGACCGGGACTACAAAGCACCGGGGAGCTGTTTTTT
-	TRBJ1-2	TRBV10-1	TRBD1	CASSEDRGTSYTF	TGCGCCAGCAGTGAGGACAGGGGGACGAGCTACACCTTC
-	TRBJ2-5	TRBV14	-	CASSRPAGQRQETQYF	TGTGCCAGCAGCCGACCGGCAGGGCAGCGCCAAGAGACCCAGTACTTC
-	TRBJ2-1	TRBV4-3	TRBD1	CASSQVRDRERKFF	TGCGCCAGCAGCCAAGTCAGGGACAGGGAAAGAAAGTTCTTC
-	TRBJ1-1	TRBV19	-	CASNPQWPDEAFF	TGTGCCAGTAACCCCCAATGGCCAGATGAAGCTTTCTTT
-	TRBJ1-4	TRBV10-3	TRBD1	CAISESWGQFLFF	TGTGCCATCAGTGAGTCATGGGGACAGTTCCTGTTTTTT
-	TRBJ1-1	TRBV28	-	CASSPLSLRLQSRNTEAFF	TGTGCCAGCAGCCCACTCTCATTGCGACTACAAAGTCGGAACACTGAAGCTTTCTTT
-	TRBJ2-1	TRBV5-4	TRBD2	CASRRTSGGLNEQFF	TGTGCCAGCAGACGGACTAGCGGGGGTCTTAATGAGCAGTTCTTC
-	TRBJ1-6	TRBV5-1	-	CASSFPPFFWSNSPLHF	TGCGCCAGCAGCTTTCCCCCCTTTTTCTGGTCCAATTCACCCCTCCACTTT
once	TRBJ2-5	TRBV11-1	TRBD2	CASSDYWGGMRETQYF	TGTGCCAGCAGCGACTATTGGGGGGGGATGAGAGAGACCCAGTACTTC
-	TRBJ2-7	TRBV10-3	-	CAISEFDEQYF	TGTGCCATCAGTGAGTTTGACGAGCAGTACTTC
-	TRBJ2-5	TRBV4-2	TRBD2	CASSQVTSGDQETQYF	TGTGCCAGCAGCCAAGTGACTAGCGGGGACCAAGAGACCCAGTACTTC
-	TRBJ1-1	TRBV12-3/TRBV12-4	-	CASSLYLGEEAFF	TGTGCCAGCAGTTTATATTTGGGGGAAGAAGCTTTCTTT
-	TRBJ2-1	TRBV11-1	-	CASSFDNEQFF	TGTGCCAGCAGCTTTGACAATGAGCAGTTCTTC
-	TRBJ2-3	TRBV2	TRBD1	CASSDGQGRTDTQYF	TGTGCCAGCAGTGATGGACAGGGACGGACAGATACGCAGTATTTT
few	TRBJ2-7	TRBV6-2/TRBV6-3	-	CASSQLKTLPTYEQYF	TGTGCCAGCAGCCAACTGAAGACCCTTCCTACCTACGAGCAGTACTTC
-	TRBJ1-5	TRBV28	TRBD1	CASSFFGTGGKEPQHF	TGTGCCAGCAGTTTCTTCGGGACAGGGGGCAAGGAGCCCCAGCATTTT
-	TRBJ2-5	TRBV5-4	-	CASSLDSGRNFQETQYF	TGTGCCAGCAGCTTGGATTCCGGCAGGAACTTTCAAGAGACCCAGTACTTC
-	TRBJ1-5	TRBV28	TRBD1	CASSGQVDQPQHF	TGTGCCAGCAGCGGACAGGTCGATCAGCCCCAGCATTTT
-	TRBJ2-1	TRBV5-1	TRBD1	CASSADRGAYNEQFF	TGCGCCAGCAGCGCTGACAGGGGAGCCTACAATGAGCAGTTCTTC
-	TRBJ2-7	TRBV7-6	-	CASSLAQSAEQYF	TGTGCCAGCAGCTTAGCACAGTCCGCCGAGCAGTACTTC
once	TRBJ2-1	TRBV28	TRBD2	CASSFAGGYNEQFF	TGTGCCAGCAGTTTCGCGGGAGGCTACAATGAGCAGTTCTTC
-	TRBJ2-3	TRBV18	-	CASSQSKEGSTDTQYF	TGTGCCAGCTCACAGTCAAAGGAGGGGTCCACAGATACGCAGTATTTT
-	TRBJ2-1	TRBV3-1/TRBV3-2	TRBD2	CASSRSGSFSYNEQFF	TGTGCCAGCAGTCGAAGCGGGAGTTTTTCCTACAATGAGCAGTTCTTC
-	TRBJ2-5	TRBV28	-	CASSGTKRGTQYF	TGTGCCAGCTCTGGGACCAAACGAGGGACCCAGTACTTC
-	TRBJ2-4	TRBV7-2	TRBD1	CASSLSVQGNIQYF	TGTGCCAGCAGCTTATCGGTACAGGGGAACATTCAGTACTTC
-	TRBJ2-1	TRBV6-1	-	CASSEFNEQFF	TGTGCCAGCAGTGAGTTCAATGAGCAGTTCTTC